This entry lists 9 T cell receptor beta chains sequenced from one sample in a study of shared clonotypes between healthy human individuals. TCRdb's copy holds only in-frame clones and misses some; the assay was immunoSEQ multiplex PCR. Among 730,000 or so clones, roughly 70% were seen once, and the ten largest hold approximately 2%. The material sequenced was memory CD4+ T cells sorted from blood. The subset denotes: CD45RA-negative fraction. These receptors were collected from a woman in her twenties or thirties in good health.

V is TRBV28 and J is TRBJ1-5; D not certain. The CDR3 is made up of 13 amino acids. Trimming took off 3 bases at V and 7 bases at J, with 10 bases between the two ends. The germline V gene has CDR1 MDHEN and CDR2 SYDVKM. CDR3 sequence reads: CASSFGVFQPQHF. The CDR3 DNA follows: TGTGCCAGCAGTTTTGGGGTTTTCCAGCCCCAGCATTTT.

This chain joins TRBV28 and TRBJ2-3, with D perhaps TRBD1 (5 bases). Trimming took 3 bases from V and 0 from J, leaving 13 bases between them. Per the germline V gene, CDR1 is MDHEN and CDR2 is SYDVKM. This CDR3 region has 16 residues. The CDR3 DNA follows: TGTGCCAGCAGTTTTTTGTTCCAGGGCAGCACAGATACGCAGTATTTT. It yields the protein CASSFLFQGSTDTQYF.

The CDR3 reads CASSIASVSNQPQHF. CDR3 bases: TGTGCCAGTAGTATAGCATCAGTTAGCAATCAGCCCCAGCATTTT. This chain uses TRBV19 with TRBJ1-5; no definite D call. The ends were cut back, 1 base at V and 0 bases at J, with 7 bases in the middle. This CDR3 has 15 amino acids. Germline lookup yields CDR1 LNHDA and CDR2 SQIVND (reference sequence).

The chain joins TRBV21-1 to TRBJ2-7; no DNA check was done on the table's D call, TRBD2. TRBV21-1 is deemed a pseudogene. This CDR3 has 11 residues. CDR3: CASSKPGRENF. In DNA, the CDR3 is TGTGCCAGCAGCAAGCCCGGGAGGGAGAATTTC.

The chain uses TRBV30 and TRBJ1-4; no reliable D call. Germline V gene data show CDR1 as GTSNPN and CDR2 as SVGIG (reference sequence). V was trimmed by 5 bases and J by 0 bases, leaving 7 bases between them. This CDR3 comprises 13 residues. CDR3 sequence reads: CAWGKATNEKLFF. The DNA of the CDR3 is TGTGCCTGGGGAAAGGCAACTAATGAAAAACTGTTTTTT.

The chain carries TRBV6-1 and TRBJ2-1; 8 bases map to TRBD1. This CDR3 has 17 residues. The V and J ends lost 2 bases and 13 bases, in that order; junction bases with no gene match: 19. Germline-derived CDR1 and CDR2 are MNHNS and SASEGT. CDR3 region: CASSERLRQGQPFSQFF. The CDR3 coding sequence is TGTGCCAGCAGTGAAAGGTTGAGACAGGGGCAACCCTTCTCCCAGTTCTTC.

This chain links TRBV10-3 with TRBJ2-3; TRBD2 matches 7 bases. CDR3 length: 15 residues. V was pared by 11 bases and J by 2 bases, with 13 bases of the junction left unmatched. Germline lookup yields CDR1 ENHRY and CDR2 SYGVKD. The CDR3 DNA follows: TGTGCCGCCGCCGGGGTTAGCGGGCTCACAGATACGCAGTATTTT. It encodes CAAAGVSGLTDTQYF.

This clone was observed once. V gene TRBV28 combines with J gene TRBJ2-1; a weak D match, TRBD1 (5 bases). CDR3 length: 15 amino acids. V was trimmed by 6 bases and J by 0 bases, leaving 12 bases between them. Germline lookup yields CDR1 MDHEN and CDR2 SYDVKM. This chain's CDR3 is CASSYPTGSYNEQFF. The CDR3 bases are TGTGCCAGCAGCTATCCAACAGGCTCCTACAATGAGCAGTTCTTC.

The chain links TRBV11-3 to TRBJ1-1; 8 bases align to TRBD1. The germline CDR1 and CDR2 sequences are SGHNT and YENEEA. CDR3 length: 14 amino acids. The ends lost 5 bases at V and 3 bases at J; junction bases unmatched: 5. The CDR3 sequence: CASSLRGRDTEAFF. CDR3 nucleotide sequence: TGTGCCAGCAGCCTCAGGGGGCGCGACACTGAAGCTTTCTTT.